The rows below give T cell receptor beta chains drawn from one sample of a study of PD-1 blockade in classical Hodgkin lymphoma. Only in-frame clones appear in the TCRdb table, and some are missing; sequencing was by immunoSEQ multiplex PCR. Among approximately 26,000 clones listed, roughly 80% were seen once. The sample here was peripheral blood mononuclear cells (PBMCs), taken before the second cycle of nivolumab. These receptors came from a human donor with classical Hodgkin lymphoma. The CDR3 runs from the conserved cysteine through the conserved F or W.

v_call: TRBV11-3
cdr3_aa: CASSLISRGNTIYF

v_call: TRBV30
cdr3_aa: CAWSVNRELTEAFF

v_call: TRBV18
cdr3_aa: CASSPPWQGSTEAFF

v_call: TRBV27
cdr3_aa: CASSHLLGGGPRDTQYF

v_call: TRBV5-1
cdr3_aa: CASSFAPDSSYNEQFF

v_call: TRBV7-9
cdr3_aa: CASSFVPGRAKNIQYF

v_call: TRBV28
cdr3_aa: CASSLGRALYRETQYF

v_call: TRBV19
cdr3_aa: CASSILAKGGTEAFF

v_call: TRBV5-1
cdr3_aa: CASSLQGSNTEAFF

v_call: TRBV6-5
cdr3_aa: CASSTQWTAKNIQYF

v_call: TRBV30
cdr3_aa: CAWSVSRVRPTGELFF

v_call: TRBV10-1
cdr3_aa: CASSYRGPGELFF

v_call: TRBV27
cdr3_aa: CASRIGVNYEQYF

v_call: TRBV7-2
cdr3_aa: CASSLIGLTRTYHEQFF

v_call: TRBV6-1
cdr3_aa: CASRDPGADTQYF

v_call: TRBV20-1
cdr3_aa: CSAALYGELFF

v_call: TRBV25-1
cdr3_aa: CASSEFRGDTGELFF

v_call: TRBV11-3
cdr3_aa: CASSESGYTEAFF

v_call: TRBV7-8
cdr3_aa: CASSLAGQGNTGELFF

v_call: TRBV28
cdr3_aa: CASSLYPGAGETQYF

v_call: TRBV6-5
cdr3_aa: CASRTGTENSEQYF

v_call: TRBV7-2
cdr3_aa: CAIGRGSGANVLTF

v_call: TRBV27
cdr3_aa: CASRKTGLSSYEQYF

v_call: TRBV6-6
cdr3_aa: CASSESRGPATDTQYF

v_call: TRBV6-5
cdr3_aa: CASSYGGEDTEAFF

v_call: TRBV7-6
cdr3_aa: CASSPSGSQETQYF

v_call: TRBV25-1
cdr3_aa: CASSEISGAEAFF

v_call: TRBV20-1
cdr3_aa: CSASENYEQYF

v_call: TRBV5-1
cdr3_aa: CASSPLGGYGYTF

v_call: TRBV4-2
cdr3_aa: CASSQDGAGGLGTQYF

v_call: TRBV2
cdr3_aa: CASSEARLGPYEQYF

v_call: TRBV28
cdr3_aa: CASSLYTLAGVFIQYF

v_call: TRBV5-8
cdr3_aa: CASSFYQNTEAFF

v_call: TRBV9
cdr3_aa: CASSPEGNTIYF

v_call: TRBV5-4
cdr3_aa: CASSLARRGHNEQFF

v_call: TRBV4-3
cdr3_aa: CASSQDAGGGLAGETQYF

v_call: TRBV7-8
cdr3_aa: CASSLGTTPSYEQYF

v_call: TRBV4-1
cdr3_aa: CASSLPGTTAYEQYF

v_call: TRBV19
cdr3_aa: CAIGLAGGELFF

v_call: TRBV2
cdr3_aa: CARGGREPFLSTDTQYF

v_call: TRBV5-1
cdr3_aa: CASSWTGPNEKLFF

v_call: TRBV7-9
cdr3_aa: CASSLITREGYNYGYTF

v_call: TRBV19
cdr3_aa: CASREIGRENTEAFF

v_call: TRBV28
cdr3_aa: CASSLTGRGSYYGYTF

v_call: TRBV19
cdr3_aa: CASSMTGVGYSNQPQHF

v_call: TRBV9
cdr3_aa: CASSGRQGAIYGYTF

v_call: TRBV18
cdr3_aa: CASSAPGLLETQYF

v_call: TRBV28
cdr3_aa: CASSLGGQSSYEQYF

v_call: TRBV25-1
cdr3_aa: CASSEVGETVYEQYF

v_call: TRBV5-6
cdr3_aa: CASSLGELPFF

v_call: TRBV5-1
cdr3_aa: CASSLDPGTDNSPLHF

v_call: TRBV15
cdr3_aa: CATSRGTSQTQYF